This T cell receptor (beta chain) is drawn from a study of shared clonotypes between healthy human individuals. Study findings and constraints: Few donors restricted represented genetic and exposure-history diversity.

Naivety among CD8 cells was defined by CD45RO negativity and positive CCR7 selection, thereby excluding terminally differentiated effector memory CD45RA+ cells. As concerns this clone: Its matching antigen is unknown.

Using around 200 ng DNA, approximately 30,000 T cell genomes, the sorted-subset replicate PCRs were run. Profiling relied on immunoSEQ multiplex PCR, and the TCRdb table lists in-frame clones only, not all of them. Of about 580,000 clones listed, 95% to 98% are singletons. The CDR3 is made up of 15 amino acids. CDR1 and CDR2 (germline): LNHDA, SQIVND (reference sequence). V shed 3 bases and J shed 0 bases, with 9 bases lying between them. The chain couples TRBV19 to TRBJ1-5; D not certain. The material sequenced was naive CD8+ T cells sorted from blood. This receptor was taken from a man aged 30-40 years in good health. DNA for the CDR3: TGTGCCAGTAGTATTTGGTTCAGTAGCAATCAGCCCCAGCATTTT. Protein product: CASSIWFSSNQPQHF.